This T cell receptor beta chain appears in the sequencing data of a study of beta chain features in type 1 diabetes. Looking at the study overall: In all, approximately 100,000,000 sorted cells from all samples were analyzed. Study results and limitations: Patients' naive, central memory and regulatory TCRB repertoires appeared more alike than those of healthy donors. Moderately but significantly shorter TCRB CDR3s were found in Type 1 diabetes patients in all four CD4+ subsets.

This clone has a handful of counts. Its antigen is still unknown. Of the isolated RNA, all was reverse transcribed, and so the sequenced material was expressed TCRB transcripts. Naive, central memory and regulatory T cell samples averaged about 3.6 million immunoSEQ reads each. Only in-frame clones appear in the TCRdb table, and some are missing; sequencing was by immunoSEQ multiplex PCR. This table has approximately 170,000 clones, 50% to 70% appearing once. Central memory, naive, regulatory and stem cell-like memory CD4+ cells were sorted by CD45RO/CCR7/CD25/CD127/CD95/CD27. The specimen sequenced was naive CD4+ T cells from blood. This TCR was sampled from a young man with type 1 diabetes.

CDR3 nucleotide sequence: TGTGCCTGGGTAAGCCAGCTTACAGGATCTTCATACAATGAGCAGTTCTTC. Encoded protein: CAWVSQLTGSSYNEQFF. V and J are TRBV30 and TRBJ2-1; D possibly corresponds to TRBD1 (5 bases). V gave up 5 bases and J gave up 4 bases, with 24 bases separating them. In germline, CDR1 is GTSNPN, CDR2 SVGIG (reference sequence). The CDR3 has 17 residues.